These 18 T cell receptor beta chains came from one sample sequenced in a study of vaccination and CD4 T cells after COVID-19. Treatment described: roughly 10-day PBMC culture with coronavirus spike peptide pools or control peptides (ViraFEST assay). Sequenced with the Oncomine TCR Beta short-read assay was DNA taken from cultured CD4+ T cells. From the PCR reads, TCRdb called clonotypes with MiXCR, one entry per CDR3 protein. The sample lists some 17,000 distinct CDR3 sequences, about two fifths occurring once. Their recognized antigens are unknown. The sequenced material came from CD4+ T cells from blood, cultured in vitro. The source of these receptors is a human donor who had recovered from COVID-19.

J is TRBJ1-1 and V is TRBV12-3 or TRBV12-4; possibly TRBD1 for D (5 bases). The CDR3 consists of 13 residues. Trimming stripped 6 bases from V and 4 bases from J, with 12 bases between. CDR3 bases: TGTGCCAGCAGCCCAGGGTCTGTCACTGAAGCTTTCTTT. Translated: CASSPGSVTEAFF.

This clonotype was picked up a small number of times. This chain joins TRBV15 and TRBJ2-2; 7 nucleotides align to TRBD2. Germline trimming cut 0 bases from V and 3 bases from J; bases unmatched to any gene: 4. The CDR3 sequence is 16 residues long. CDR1 is LNHNV and CDR2 is YYDKDF in the germline V gene (reference sequence). The CDR3 here is CATSRDQGLYTGELFF. The CDR3 DNA follows: TGTGCCACCAGCAGAGACCAGGGACTATACACCGGGGAGCTGTTTTTT. The whole variable domain, filled in from reference TRBV15 and TRBJ2-2, reads DAMVIQNPRYQVTQFGKPVTLSCSQTLNHNVMYWYQQKSSQAPKLLFHYYDKDFNNEADTPDNFQSRRPNTSFCFLDIRSPGLGDTAMYLCATSRDQGLYTGELFFGEGSRLTVL.

This clonotype appeared a few times. The V gene is TRBV6-2 or TRBV6-3, the J gene TRBJ2-1; a possible D gene is TRBD2 (6 bases). The germline gives CDR1 MNHEY, CDR2 SVGEGT. The CDR3 is 17 residues long. V lost 4 bases and J lost 3, with 19 bases in between. DNA for the CDR3: TGTGCCAGCAGTTCCCCCTCCCTGGGGCGGGACTACAATGAGCAGTTCTTC. Translated, it gives CASSSPSLGRDYNEQFF.

This clonotype was picked up a small number of times. This rearrangement joins TRBV5-4 to TRBJ1-1; 9 positions match TRBD1. V shed 3 bases, J shed 7 bases, and the junction held 1 base outside the gene matches. This CDR3 comprises 12 residues. Germline lookup yields CDR1 SGHNT and CDR2 YYREEE (reference sequence). The CDR3 region is CASSWTGVEAFF. CDR3 bases: TGTGCCAGCAGCTGGACAGGGGTTGAAGCTTTCTTT.

This chain connects TRBV20-1 to TRBJ2-1; no definite D call. Germline V gene sequence: CDR1 DFQATT, CDR2 SNEGSKA (reference sequence). CDR3 length: 13 amino acids. Trimming cost V 0 bases and J 3 bases, with 6 bases left between them. The CDR3 DNA reads TGCAGTGCTAGAGATAGTCTCTACAATGAGCAGTTCTTC. Translated, it gives CSARDSLYNEQFF.

The chain links TRBV20-1 to TRBJ1-6, with no clear D. Germline assignment: CDR1 DFQATT and CDR2 SNEGSKA (reference sequence). The CDR3 runs 15 residues. Between the trimmed V and J ends, which lost 5 bases and 5 bases, there was a span of 16 bases. The CDR3 DNA sequence: TGCAGTGCTGCCTCTGGACTACCAGATAATTCACCCCTCCACTTT. Its protein product is CSAASGLPDNSPLHF.

CDR3 sequence reads: CASSREPGGNQPQHF. The DNA of the CDR3 is TGTGCCAGCTCACGCGAGCCGGGTGGCAATCAGCCCCAGCATTTT. This chain links TRBV18 with TRBJ1-5; D ambiguous. The germline V gene encodes CDR1 KGHSH and CDR2 LQKENI. The CDR3 is 15 residues long. V lost 4 bases, J lost 2 bases, and 12 bases lay in between.

CDR3 amino acids: CAISGDTANTEAFF. DNA for the CDR3: TGTGCCATCAGTGGGGACACCGCGAACACTGAAGCTTTCTTT. V is TRBV10-3 and J is TRBJ1-1, with D possibly TRBD1 on 6 matching bases. V lost 4 bases, J lost 1 base, and 10 bases lay in between. This CDR3 is 14 amino acids long. CDR1 is ENHRY and CDR2 is SYGVKD in the germline V gene.

The table lists this clonotype with a few counts. The V gene is TRBV5-4, the J gene TRBJ1-2; the D gene is possibly TRBD1 (5 bases). The V gene's germline CDR1 is SGHNT and CDR2 YYREEE (reference sequence). Between the trimmed V and J ends, which lost 1 base and 8 bases, there was a span of 15 bases. This CDR3 region has 14 residues. The CDR3 DNA sequence: TGTGCCAGCAGCTTGCCCGACGCAGGGCGAGGCTACACCTTC. Translating it yields CASSLPDAGRGYTF.

The rearrangement uses TRBV27 and TRBJ1-5; TRBD1 agrees at 10 bases. Germline values: CDR1 MNHEY, CDR2 SMNVEV (reference sequence). The V segment lost 5 bases and the J segment 3 bases; nucleotides outside the gene matches: 7. This CDR3 spans 16 amino acids. CDR3: CASSPDRGGANQPQHF. Here the CDR3 DNA reads TGTGCCAGCAGTCCGGACAGGGGGGGGGCCAATCAGCCCCAGCATTTT.

This clonotype occurred a few times. This chain links TRBV7-8 with TRBJ2-2; the match to TRBD1 covers 7 bases. This CDR3 comprises 18 residues. The ends lost 5 bases at V and 0 bases at J; junction bases unmatched: 12. Germline V lookup: CDR1 SGHVS, CDR2 FQNEAQ. The DNA of the CDR3 is TGTGCCAGCAGCCCTGTGGTAGGGGGCCTTGCGAACACCGGGGAGCTGTTTTTT. Translated: CASSPVVGGLANTGELFF.

This clonotype was observed a handful of times. The chain combines TRBV7-2 with TRBJ2-3; either TRBD1 or TRBD2 may fit D (5 bases each). Trimming left V 3 bases short and J 6 bases short, with 13 bases between. CDR3 size: 14 residues. CDR1 is SGHTA and CDR2 is FQGNSA in the germline V gene. The DNA of the CDR3 is TGTGCCAGCAGCTTGGGTCTAGCAGGGGATACGCAGTATTTT. This translates into CASSLGLAGDTQYF.

The rearrangement links TRBV7-3 to TRBJ2-1, with D hard to call. Trimming took off 1 base at V and 4 bases at J, with 5 bases between the two ends. The CDR3 is 13 amino acids. Germline CDR1 and CDR2: SGHTA and FQGTGA. The CDR3 sequence: CASSLNRYNEQFF. The DNA for the CDR3 is TGTGCCAGCAGCTTAAACAGATACAATGAGCAGTTCTTC.

The gene calls are TRBV11-3 and TRBJ2-5; 16 nucleotides align to TRBD2. Germline CDR1 SGHNT, CDR2 YENEEA. After removal of 5 bases from V and 4 bases from J, the junction contained 7 bases not matched to a gene. This CDR3 is 17 amino acids long. CDR3 loop: CASSPGTSGRVPETQYF. Here the CDR3 DNA reads TGTGCCAGCAGCCCGGGGACTAGCGGGAGGGTCCCAGAGACCCAGTACTTC.

The chain couples TRBV5-8 to TRBJ1-4, with D tentatively TRBD1 (5 bases). The CDR3 has 16 amino acids. Trimming shortened V by 3 bases and J by 8 bases, and 20 bases separated the two germline ends. Germline values: CDR1 SGHTS, CDR2 YDEGEE. The chain's CDR3 is CASSWGFGNGYEKLFF. The CDR3 DNA reads as TGTGCCAGCAGCTGGGGGTTTGGGAATGGATACGAAAAACTGTTTTTT. The full variable domain, rest sourced from reference TRBV5-8 and TRBJ1-4, is EAGVTQSPTHLIKTRGQQATLRCSPISGHTSVYWYQQALGLGLQFLLWYDEGEERNRGNFPPRFSGRQFPNYSSELNVNALELEDSALYLCASSWGFGNGYEKLFFGSGTQLSVL.

On this clonotype itself: Germline is not matched at one junction end, which may reflect a read error. The chain has TRBV15 and TRBJ2-3; TRBD2 might be the D (6 bases). The CDR3 contains 13 residues. Germline values: CDR1 LNHNV, CDR2 YYDKDF (reference sequence). CDR3 nucleotide sequence: TGTGCCACCAGCAGAGATCGAGGGCGGGACCCGGATTTT. It codes for CATSRDRGRDPDF. Variable domain in full (rest from reference TRBV15 and TRBJ2-3): DAMVIQNPRYQVTQFGKPVTLSCSQTLNHNVMYWYQQKSSQAPKLLFHYYDKDFNNEADTPDNFQSRRPNTSFCFLDIRSPGLGDTAMYLCATSRDRGRDPDFGPGTRLTVL.

This rearrangement joins TRBV6-5 to TRBJ2-7; D perhaps matches TRBD2 (6 bases). The V end was cut by 3 bases, the J end by 2 bases, with 14 bases between. The CDR3 totals 15 residues. Germline assignment: CDR1 MNHEY and CDR2 SVGAGI. DNA for the CDR3: TGTGCCAGCAGTTATGGGGGGACCCCCACCTACGAGCAGTACTTC. This translates into CASSYGGTPTYEQYF.

This clonotype was counted a few times. Compared with germline, one end of the junction differs, possibly owing to a read error. The chain couples TRBV4-1 to TRBJ1-2; no clear D. Germline V lookup: CDR1 MGHRA, CDR2 YSYEKL. CDR3 length: 15 residues. The CDR3 DNA is TGCGCCAGCAGTCAAGTCTTAAGCGGAACCTATGGCTACACCTTC. Translating gives CASSQVLSGTYGYTF.